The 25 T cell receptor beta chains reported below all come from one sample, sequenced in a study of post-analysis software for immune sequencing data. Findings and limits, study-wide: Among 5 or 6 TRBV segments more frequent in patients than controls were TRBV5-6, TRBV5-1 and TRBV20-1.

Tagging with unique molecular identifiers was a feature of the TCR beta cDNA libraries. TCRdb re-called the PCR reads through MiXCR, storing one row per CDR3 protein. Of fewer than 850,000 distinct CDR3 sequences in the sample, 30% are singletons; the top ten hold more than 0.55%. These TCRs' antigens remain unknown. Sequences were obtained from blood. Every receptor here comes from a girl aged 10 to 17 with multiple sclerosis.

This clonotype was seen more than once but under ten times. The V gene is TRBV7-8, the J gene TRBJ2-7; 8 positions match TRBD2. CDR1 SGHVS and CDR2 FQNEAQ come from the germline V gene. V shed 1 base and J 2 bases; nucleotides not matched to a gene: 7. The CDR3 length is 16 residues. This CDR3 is CASSLGLAPKAYEQYF. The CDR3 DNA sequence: TGTGCCAGCAGCTTAGGACTAGCGCCCAAGGCCTACGAGCAGTACTTC.

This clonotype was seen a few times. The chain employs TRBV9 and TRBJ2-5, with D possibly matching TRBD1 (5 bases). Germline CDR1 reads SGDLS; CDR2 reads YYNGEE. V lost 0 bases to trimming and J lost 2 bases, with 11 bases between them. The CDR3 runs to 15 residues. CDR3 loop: CASSVGGRVQETQYF. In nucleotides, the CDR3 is TGTGCCAGCAGCGTAGGAGGCAGGGTGCAAGAGACCCAGTACTTC.

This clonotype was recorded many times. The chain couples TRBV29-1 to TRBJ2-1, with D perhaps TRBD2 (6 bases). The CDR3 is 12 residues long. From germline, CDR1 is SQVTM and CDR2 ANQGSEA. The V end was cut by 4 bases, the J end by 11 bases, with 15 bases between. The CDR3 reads CSVGVWGGQQFF. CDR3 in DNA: TGCAGCGTTGGCGTATGGGGAGGCCAGCAGTTCTTC.

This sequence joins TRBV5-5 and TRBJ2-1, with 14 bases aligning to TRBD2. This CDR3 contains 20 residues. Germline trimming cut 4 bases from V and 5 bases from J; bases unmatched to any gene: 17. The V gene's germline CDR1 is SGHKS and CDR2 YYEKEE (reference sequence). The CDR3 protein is CASSNRLAGGPEKEDNEQFF. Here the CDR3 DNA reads TGTGCCAGCAGCAACCGACTAGCGGGAGGGCCGGAGAAGGAAGACAATGAGCAGTTCTTC.

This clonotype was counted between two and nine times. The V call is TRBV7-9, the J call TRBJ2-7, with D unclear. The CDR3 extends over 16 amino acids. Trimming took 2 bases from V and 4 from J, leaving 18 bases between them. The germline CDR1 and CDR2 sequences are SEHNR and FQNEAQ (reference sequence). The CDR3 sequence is CASSLTLVGPQYEQYF. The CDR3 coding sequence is TGTGCCAGCAGCTTAACCCTTGTTGGGCCGCAGTACGAGCAGTACTTC.

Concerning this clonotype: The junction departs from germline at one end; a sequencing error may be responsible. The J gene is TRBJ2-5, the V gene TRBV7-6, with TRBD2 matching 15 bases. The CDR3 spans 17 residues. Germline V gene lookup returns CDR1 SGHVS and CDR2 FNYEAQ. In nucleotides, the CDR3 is TGCGCCAGCAGTCGGACTAGCGGGGGGGAGATACAAGAGACCCAGTACTTC. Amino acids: CASSRTSGGEIQETQYF.

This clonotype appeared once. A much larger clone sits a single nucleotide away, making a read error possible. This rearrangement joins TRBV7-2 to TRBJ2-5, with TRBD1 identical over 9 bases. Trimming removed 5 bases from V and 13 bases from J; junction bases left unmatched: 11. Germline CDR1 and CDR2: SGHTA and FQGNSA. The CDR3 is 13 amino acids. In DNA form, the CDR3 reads TGTGCCAGCAGCCCACAGGGGGCGGGCGAGCGGTACTTC. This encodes CASSPQGAGERYF.

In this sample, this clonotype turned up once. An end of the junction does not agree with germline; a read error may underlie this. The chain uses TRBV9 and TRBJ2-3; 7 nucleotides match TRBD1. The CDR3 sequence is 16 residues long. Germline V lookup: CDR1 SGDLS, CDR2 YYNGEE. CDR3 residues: CASSAIDRVGADAQYF. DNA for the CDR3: TGTGCCAGCAGCGCTATAGACAGGGTTGGGGCAGATGCGCAGTATTTT.

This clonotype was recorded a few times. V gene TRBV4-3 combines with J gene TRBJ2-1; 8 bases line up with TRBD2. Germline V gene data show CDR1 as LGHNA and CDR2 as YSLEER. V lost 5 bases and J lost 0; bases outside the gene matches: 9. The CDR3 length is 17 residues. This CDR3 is CASSSRAGGSSYNEQFF. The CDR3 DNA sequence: TGCGCCAGCAGCTCCCGGGCGGGGGGATCCTCCTACAATGAGCAGTTCTTC.

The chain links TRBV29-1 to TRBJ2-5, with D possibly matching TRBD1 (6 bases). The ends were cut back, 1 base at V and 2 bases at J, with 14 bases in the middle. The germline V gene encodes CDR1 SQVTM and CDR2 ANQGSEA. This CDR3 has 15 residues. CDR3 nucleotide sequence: TGCAGCGTTGAAGGCACGACAGGCAGTCAAGAGACCCAGTACTTC. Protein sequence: CSVEGTTGSQETQYF.

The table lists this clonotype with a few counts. CDR3: CASSQLLPQGSGANVLTF. Written as DNA, the CDR3 is TGTGCCAGCAGTCAACTTTTACCACAGGGCTCTGGGGCCAACGTCCTGACTTTC. The chain recombines TRBV6-2 or TRBV6-3 with TRBJ2-6; tentative D call: TRBD1 (6 bases). V was cut by 5 bases and J by 0 bases, with 17 bases left in between. This CDR3 is 18 amino acids long. Germline CDR1 reads MNHEY; CDR2 reads SVGEGT.

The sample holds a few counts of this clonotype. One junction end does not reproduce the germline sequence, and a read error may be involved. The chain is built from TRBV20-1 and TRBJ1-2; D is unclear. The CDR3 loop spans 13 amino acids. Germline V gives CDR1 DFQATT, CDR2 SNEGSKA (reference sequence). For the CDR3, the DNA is TGCAGTGCTAGGGACGCCCTAAGCTATGGCTACACCTTT. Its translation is CSARDALSYGYTF.

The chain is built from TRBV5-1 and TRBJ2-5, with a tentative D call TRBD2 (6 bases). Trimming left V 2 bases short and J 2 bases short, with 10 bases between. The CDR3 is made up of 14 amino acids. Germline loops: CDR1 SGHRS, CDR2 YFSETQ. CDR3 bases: TGCGCCAGCAGCTTTGGGGGGTGGCAAGAGACCCAGTACTTC. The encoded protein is CASSFGGWQETQYF.

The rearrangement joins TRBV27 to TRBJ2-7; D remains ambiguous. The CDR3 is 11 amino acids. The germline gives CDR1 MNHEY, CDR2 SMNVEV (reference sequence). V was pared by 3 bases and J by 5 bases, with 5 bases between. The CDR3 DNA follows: TGTGCCAGCAGTTTTGGACACGAGCAGTACTTC. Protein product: CASSFGHEQYF.

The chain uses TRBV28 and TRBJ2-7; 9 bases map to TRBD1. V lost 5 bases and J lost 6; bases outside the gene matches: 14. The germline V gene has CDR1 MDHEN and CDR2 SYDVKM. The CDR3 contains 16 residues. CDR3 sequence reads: CASSPRPPGQGGEQYF. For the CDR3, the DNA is TGTGCCAGCAGTCCACGCCCTCCGGGACAGGGAGGCGAGCAGTACTTC.

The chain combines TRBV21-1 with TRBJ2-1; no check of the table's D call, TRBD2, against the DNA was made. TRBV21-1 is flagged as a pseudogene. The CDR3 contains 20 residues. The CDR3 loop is CASRYRTSGSTRSSYNEQFF. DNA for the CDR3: TGTGCCAGCAGATACAGGACTAGCGGAAGCACCAGGAGCTCCTACAATGAGCAGTTCTTC.

CDR3 coding DNA: TGTGCCAGCAGCTCCCGACATTCCTACGAGCAGTACTTC. Protein product: CASSSRHSYEQYF. The chain employs TRBV3-1 and TRBJ2-7; D not resolved. CDR1 and CDR2 from the germline V gene are LGHDT and YNNKEL (reference sequence). The V end was cut by 5 bases, the J end by 1 base, with 9 bases between. The CDR3 runs to 13 residues.

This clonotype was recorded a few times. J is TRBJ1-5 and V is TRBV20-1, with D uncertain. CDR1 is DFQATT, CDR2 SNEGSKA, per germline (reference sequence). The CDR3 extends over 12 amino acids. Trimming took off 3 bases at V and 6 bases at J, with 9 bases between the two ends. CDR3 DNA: TGCAGTGCTAGGTTGGGAATTCAGCCCCAGCATTTT. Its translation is CSARLGIQPQHF.

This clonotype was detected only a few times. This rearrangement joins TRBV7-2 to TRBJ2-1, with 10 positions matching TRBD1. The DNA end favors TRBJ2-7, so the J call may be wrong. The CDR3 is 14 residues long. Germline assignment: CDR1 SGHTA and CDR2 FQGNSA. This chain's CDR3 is CASILRTGGYEQYF. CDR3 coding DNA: TGTGCCAGCATCCTTAGGACAGGGGGCTACGAGCAGTACTTC.

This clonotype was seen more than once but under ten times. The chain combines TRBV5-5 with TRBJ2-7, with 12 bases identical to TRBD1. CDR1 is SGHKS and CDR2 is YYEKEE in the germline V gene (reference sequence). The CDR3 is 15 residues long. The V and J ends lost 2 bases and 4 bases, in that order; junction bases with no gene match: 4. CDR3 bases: TGTGCCAGCAGCTTTGGGACAGGGGGCGTTTACGAGCAGTACTTC. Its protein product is CASSFGTGGVYEQYF.

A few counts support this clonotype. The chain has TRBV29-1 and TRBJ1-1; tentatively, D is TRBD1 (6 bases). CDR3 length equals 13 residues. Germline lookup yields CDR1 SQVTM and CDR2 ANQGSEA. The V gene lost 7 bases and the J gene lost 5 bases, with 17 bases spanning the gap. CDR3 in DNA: TGCAGCGGGACACAGGGCTTCCCTACTGAAGCTTTCTTT. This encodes CSGTQGFPTEAFF.

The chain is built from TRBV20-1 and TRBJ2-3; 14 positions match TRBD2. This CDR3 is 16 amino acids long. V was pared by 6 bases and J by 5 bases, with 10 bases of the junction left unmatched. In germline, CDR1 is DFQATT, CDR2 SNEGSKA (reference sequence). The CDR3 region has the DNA TGCAGTGCCCCGGGGGGACTAGCGGGAGTTCAAGATACGCAGTATTTT. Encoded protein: CSAPGGLAGVQDTQYF.

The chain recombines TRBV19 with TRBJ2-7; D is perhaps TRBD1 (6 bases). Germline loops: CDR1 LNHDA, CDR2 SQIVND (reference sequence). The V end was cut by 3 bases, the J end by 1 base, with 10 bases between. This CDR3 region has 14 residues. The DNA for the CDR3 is TGTGCCAGTAGTATCACAGGGTCGTCCTACGAGCAGTACTTC. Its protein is CASSITGSSYEQYF.

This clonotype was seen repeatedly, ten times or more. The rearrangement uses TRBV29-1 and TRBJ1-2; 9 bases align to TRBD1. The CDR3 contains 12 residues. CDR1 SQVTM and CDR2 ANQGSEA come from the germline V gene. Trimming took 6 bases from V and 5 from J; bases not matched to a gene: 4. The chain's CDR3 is CSVETGGYGYTF. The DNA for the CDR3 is TGCAGCGTGGAGACAGGGGGGTATGGCTACACCTTC.

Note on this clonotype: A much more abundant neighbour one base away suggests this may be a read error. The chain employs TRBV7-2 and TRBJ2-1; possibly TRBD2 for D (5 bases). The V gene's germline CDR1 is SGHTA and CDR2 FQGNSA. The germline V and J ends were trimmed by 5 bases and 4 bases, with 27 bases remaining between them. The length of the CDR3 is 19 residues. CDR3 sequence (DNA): TGTGCCAGCAGCGGAACGGGTATTTTAGCTAGTGGAGGATACAATGAGCAGTTCTTC. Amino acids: CASSGTGILASGGYNEQFF.